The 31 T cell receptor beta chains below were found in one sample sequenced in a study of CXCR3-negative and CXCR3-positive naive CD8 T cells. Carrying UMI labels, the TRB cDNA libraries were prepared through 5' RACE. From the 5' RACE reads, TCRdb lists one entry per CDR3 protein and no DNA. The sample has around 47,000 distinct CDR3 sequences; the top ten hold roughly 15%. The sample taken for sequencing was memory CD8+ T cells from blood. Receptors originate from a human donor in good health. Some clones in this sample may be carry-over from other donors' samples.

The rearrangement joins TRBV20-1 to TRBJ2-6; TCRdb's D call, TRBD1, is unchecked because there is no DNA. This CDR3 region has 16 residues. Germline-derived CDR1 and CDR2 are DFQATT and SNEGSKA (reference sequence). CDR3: CSAADREISGANVLTF.

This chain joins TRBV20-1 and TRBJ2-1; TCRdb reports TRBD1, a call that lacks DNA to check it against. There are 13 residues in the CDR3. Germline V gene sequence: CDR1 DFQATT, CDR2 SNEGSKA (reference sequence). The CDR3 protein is CSARDTGDNEQFF.

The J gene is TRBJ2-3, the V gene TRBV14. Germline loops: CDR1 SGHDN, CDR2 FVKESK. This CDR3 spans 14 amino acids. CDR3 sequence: CASSQIQFEDTQYF.

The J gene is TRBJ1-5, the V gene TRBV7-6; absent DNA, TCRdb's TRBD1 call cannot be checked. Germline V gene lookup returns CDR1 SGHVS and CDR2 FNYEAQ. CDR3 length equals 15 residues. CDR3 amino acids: CASSLAGTSNQPQHF.

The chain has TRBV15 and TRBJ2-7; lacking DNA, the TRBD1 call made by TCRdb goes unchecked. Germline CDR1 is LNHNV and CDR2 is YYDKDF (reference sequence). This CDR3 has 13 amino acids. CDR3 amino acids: CATSKDTGDEQYF.

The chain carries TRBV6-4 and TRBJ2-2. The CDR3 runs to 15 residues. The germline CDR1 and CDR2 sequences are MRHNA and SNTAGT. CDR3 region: CASGAEGLDTGELFF.

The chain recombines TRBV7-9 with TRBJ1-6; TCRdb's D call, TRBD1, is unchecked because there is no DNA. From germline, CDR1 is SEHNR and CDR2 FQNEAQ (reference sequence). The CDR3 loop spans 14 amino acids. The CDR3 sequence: CASSSGTDNSPLHF.

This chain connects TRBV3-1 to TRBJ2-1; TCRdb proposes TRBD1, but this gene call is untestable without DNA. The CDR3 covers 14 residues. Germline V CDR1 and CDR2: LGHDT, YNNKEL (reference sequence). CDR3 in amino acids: CASSQMTGENEQFF.

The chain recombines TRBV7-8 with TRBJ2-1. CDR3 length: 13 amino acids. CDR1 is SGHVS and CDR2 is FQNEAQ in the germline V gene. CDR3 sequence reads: CASSLAPYNEQFF.

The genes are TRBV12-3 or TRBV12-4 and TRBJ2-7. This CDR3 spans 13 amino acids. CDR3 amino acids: CASSAGAASEQYF.

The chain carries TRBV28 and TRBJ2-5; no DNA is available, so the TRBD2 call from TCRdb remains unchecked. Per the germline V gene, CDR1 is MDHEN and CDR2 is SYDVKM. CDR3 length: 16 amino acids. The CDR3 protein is CASSTWALDVDETQYF.

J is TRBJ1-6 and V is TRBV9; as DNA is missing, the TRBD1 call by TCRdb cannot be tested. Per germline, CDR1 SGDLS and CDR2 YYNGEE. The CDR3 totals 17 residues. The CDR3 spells CASSGRQGVTYNSPLHF.

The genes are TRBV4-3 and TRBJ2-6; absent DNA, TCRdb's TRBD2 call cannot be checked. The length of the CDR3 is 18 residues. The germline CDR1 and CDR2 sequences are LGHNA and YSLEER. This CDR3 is CASSLSSGGPTGANVLTF.

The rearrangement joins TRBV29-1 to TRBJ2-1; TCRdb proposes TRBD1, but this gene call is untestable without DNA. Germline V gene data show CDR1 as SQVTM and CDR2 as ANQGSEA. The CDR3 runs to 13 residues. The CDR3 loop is CSALTGLYNEQFF.

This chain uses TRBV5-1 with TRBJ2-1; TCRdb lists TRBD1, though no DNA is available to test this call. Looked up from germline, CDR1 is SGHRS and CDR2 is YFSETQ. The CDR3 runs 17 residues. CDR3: CASTGDDIHSSYNEQFF.

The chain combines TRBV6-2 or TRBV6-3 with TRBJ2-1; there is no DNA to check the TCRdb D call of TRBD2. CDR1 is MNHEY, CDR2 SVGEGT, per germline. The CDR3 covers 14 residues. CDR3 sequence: CASSPPGSYNEQFF.

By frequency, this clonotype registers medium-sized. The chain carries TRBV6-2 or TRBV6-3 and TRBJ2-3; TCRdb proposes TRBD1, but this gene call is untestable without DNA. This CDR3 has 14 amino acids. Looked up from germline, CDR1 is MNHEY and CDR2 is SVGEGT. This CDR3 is CASSYSQATDTQYF.

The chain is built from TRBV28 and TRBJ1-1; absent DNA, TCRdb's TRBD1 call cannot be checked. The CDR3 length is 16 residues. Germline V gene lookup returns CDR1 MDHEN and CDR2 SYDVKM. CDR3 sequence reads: CASSPFGGGEITEAFF. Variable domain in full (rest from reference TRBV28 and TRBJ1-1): DVKVTQSSRYLVKRTGEKVFLECVQDMDHENMFWYRQDPGLGLRLIYFSYDVKMKEKGDIPEGYSVSREKKERFSLILESASTNQTSMYLCASSPFGGGEITEAFFGQGTRLTVV.

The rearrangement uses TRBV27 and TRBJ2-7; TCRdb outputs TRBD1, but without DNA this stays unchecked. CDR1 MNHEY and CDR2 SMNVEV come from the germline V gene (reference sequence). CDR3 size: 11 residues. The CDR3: CASGGAYEQYF.

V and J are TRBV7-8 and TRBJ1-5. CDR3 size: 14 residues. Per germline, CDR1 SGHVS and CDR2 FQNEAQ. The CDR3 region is CASRDDAGNQPQHF.

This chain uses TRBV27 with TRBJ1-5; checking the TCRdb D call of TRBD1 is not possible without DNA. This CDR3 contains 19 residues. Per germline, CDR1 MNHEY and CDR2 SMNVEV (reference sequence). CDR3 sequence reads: CASSPTGTGNYDSNQPQHF.

CDR3: CSVVDRDRESYEQYF. This chain joins TRBV29-1 and TRBJ2-7; TCRdb's D call of TRBD1 is untestable without DNA. From germline, CDR1 is SQVTM and CDR2 ANQGSEA. The CDR3 loop spans 15 amino acids.

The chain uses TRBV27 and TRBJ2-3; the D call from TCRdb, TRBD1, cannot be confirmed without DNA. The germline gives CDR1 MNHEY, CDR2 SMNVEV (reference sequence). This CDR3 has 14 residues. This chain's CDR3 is CASSGRDRTDTQYF.

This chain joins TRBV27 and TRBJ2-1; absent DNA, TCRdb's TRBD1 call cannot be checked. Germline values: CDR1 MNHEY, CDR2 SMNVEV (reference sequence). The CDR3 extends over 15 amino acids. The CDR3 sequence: CASSPPRTGGDEQFF.

CDR3: CASSNSADGANVLTF. The chain joins TRBV28 to TRBJ2-6; TCRdb indicates TRBD2, and absent DNA this call remains unverified. The CDR3 runs 15 residues. Per germline, CDR1 MDHEN and CDR2 SYDVKM.

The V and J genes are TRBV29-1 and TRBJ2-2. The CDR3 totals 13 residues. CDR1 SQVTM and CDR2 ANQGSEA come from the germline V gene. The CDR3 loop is CSVELVNTGELFF.

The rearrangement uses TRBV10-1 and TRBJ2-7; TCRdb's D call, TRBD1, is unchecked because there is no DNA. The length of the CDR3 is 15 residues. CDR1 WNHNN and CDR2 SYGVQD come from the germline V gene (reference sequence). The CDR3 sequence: CASSPDRESSYEQYF.

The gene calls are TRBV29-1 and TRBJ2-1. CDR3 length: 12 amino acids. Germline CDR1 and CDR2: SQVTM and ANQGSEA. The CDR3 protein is CSVDGVSNEQFF.

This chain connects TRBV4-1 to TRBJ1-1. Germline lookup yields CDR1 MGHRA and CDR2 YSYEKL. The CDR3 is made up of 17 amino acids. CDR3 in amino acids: CASSQALAEDRNTEAFF.

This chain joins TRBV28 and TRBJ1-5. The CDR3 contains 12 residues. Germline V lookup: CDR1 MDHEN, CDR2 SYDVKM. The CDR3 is CASSLTGEPQHF.

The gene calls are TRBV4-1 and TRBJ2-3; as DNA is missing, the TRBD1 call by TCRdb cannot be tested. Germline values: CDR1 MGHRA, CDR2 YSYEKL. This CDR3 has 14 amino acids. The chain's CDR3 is CASSQVAGDDTQYF.